A selection of T cell receptor beta chains follows, all from one sample in a study of cytomegalovirus exposure and HLA in healthy donors. Method: immunoSEQ multiplex PCR; TCRdb's copy keeps in-frame clones and lacks some. The table lists about 100,000 clones, roughly 70% of them singletons. Sequenced sample: PBMCs. The receptors were gathered from a man in his fifties or sixties in good health and CMV-seronegative. CDR3s include the opening cysteine and the closing phenylalanine or tryptophan. Fields, in order: V gene, J gene, CDR3 protein.

v_call: TRBV30
j_call: TRBJ1-1
cdr3_aa: CAWSVGGQAFF

v_call: TRBV29-1
j_call: TRBJ2-1
cdr3_aa: CSVGGGSGSLNEQFF

v_call: TRBV7-9
j_call: TRBJ2-2
cdr3_aa: CASSFISGTGELFF

v_call: TRBV4-2
j_call: TRBJ1-2
cdr3_aa: CASSQNLNYGYTF

v_call: TRBV15
j_call: TRBJ2-1
cdr3_aa: CATRPRTGGGEQFF

v_call: TRBV5-1
j_call: TRBJ1-2
cdr3_aa: CASSFDSNYGYTF

v_call: TRBV5-1
j_call: TRBJ2-2
cdr3_aa: CASREAVLGNTGELFF

v_call: TRBV11-2
j_call: TRBJ2-1
cdr3_aa: CASSYWTGRYEQFF

v_call: TRBV6-6
j_call: TRBJ1-1
cdr3_aa: CASSYGRGNTEAFF

v_call: TRBV19
j_call: TRBJ2-4
cdr3_aa: CASSFQGLNIQYF

v_call: TRBV11-2
j_call: TRBJ2-1
cdr3_aa: CASSPTSGGNEQFF

v_call: TRBV5-1
j_call: TRBJ2-7
cdr3_aa: CASSLKLARDLAGAPSYEQYF

v_call: TRBV6-5
j_call: TRBJ1-5
cdr3_aa: CASDTRDSNQPQHF

v_call: TRBV6-6
j_call: TRBJ1-5
cdr3_aa: CASRIQGVNQPQHF

v_call: TRBV19
j_call: TRBJ1-5
cdr3_aa: CASSAGTGASNQPQHF

v_call: TRBV30
j_call: TRBJ2-2
cdr3_aa: CAWRPTVNTGELFF

v_call: TRBV14
j_call: TRBJ2-2
cdr3_aa: CASSYLSGQGFPGELFF

v_call: TRBV5-4
j_call: TRBJ1-1
cdr3_aa: CASSVTGTEAFF

v_call: TRBV19
j_call: TRBJ1-2
cdr3_aa: CAIAKSGQQNYGYTF

v_call: TRBV30
j_call: TRBJ2-3
cdr3_aa: CAWSGAGDITDTQYF

v_call: TRBV7-2
j_call: TRBJ1-2
cdr3_aa: CASSLQGGYGYTF

v_call: TRBV27
j_call: TRBJ2-2
cdr3_aa: CASSLLRGSGTPGELFF

v_call: TRBV10-3
j_call: TRBJ1-6
cdr3_aa: CAIRDRVNSPLHF

v_call: TRBV5-1
j_call: TRBJ2-1
cdr3_aa: CASDTGASVRSNEQFF

v_call: TRBV18
j_call: TRBJ2-5
cdr3_aa: CASSPDFGRGETQYF

v_call: TRBV6-5
j_call: TRBJ2-3
cdr3_aa: CASSYEGAPDTQYF

v_call: TRBV7-2
j_call: TRBJ2-7
cdr3_aa: CASSLVGGLAGEQYF

v_call: TRBV25-1
j_call: TRBJ2-5
cdr3_aa: CASSEQEVGETQYF

v_call: TRBV7-2
j_call: TRBJ2-7
cdr3_aa: CASSLATVLSYEQYF

v_call: TRBV5-4
j_call: TRBJ1-2
cdr3_aa: CASRSDRVGYGYTF

v_call: TRBV28
j_call: TRBJ2-5
cdr3_aa: CASSGLGGRPQETQYF

v_call: TRBV5-1
j_call: TRBJ2-3
cdr3_aa: CASSLGGGRRTDTQYF

v_call: TRBV28
j_call: TRBJ2-3
cdr3_aa: CASSSGGLRKGTQYF

v_call: TRBV28
j_call: TRBJ1-1
cdr3_aa: CASLMNTEAFF

v_call: TRBV28
j_call: TRBJ1-3
cdr3_aa: CASSPTGYGNTIYF

v_call: TRBV25-1
j_call: TRBJ1-2
cdr3_aa: CASSEYTGQGDGDYTF

v_call: TRBV5-1
j_call: TRBJ2-3
cdr3_aa: CASSQGLAGAAADTQYF

v_call: TRBV9
j_call: TRBJ2-5
cdr3_aa: CASSVVGHLGETQYF

v_call: TRBV6-9
j_call: TRBJ2-3
cdr3_aa: CPDRATVDTQYF

v_call: TRBV18
j_call: TRBJ1-6
cdr3_aa: CASSPGRDRGRPLHF

v_call: TRBV29-1
j_call: TRBJ2-1
cdr3_aa: CSGRGSYNEQFF

v_call: TRBV19
j_call: TRBJ2-5
cdr3_aa: CASSNRLLGLRETQYF

v_call: TRBV30
j_call: TRBJ1-2
cdr3_aa: CAWSVQGASHYGYTF

v_call: TRBV7-8
j_call: TRBJ2-2
cdr3_aa: CASSLRGNTGELFF

v_call: TRBV18
j_call: TRBJ1-2
cdr3_aa: CASSPTGTSGYTF

v_call: TRBV23-1
j_call: TRBJ2-7
cdr3_aa: CASSRTSGTYEQYF

v_call: TRBV30
j_call: TRBJ2-7
cdr3_aa: CAWSVLSGGPSYEQYF